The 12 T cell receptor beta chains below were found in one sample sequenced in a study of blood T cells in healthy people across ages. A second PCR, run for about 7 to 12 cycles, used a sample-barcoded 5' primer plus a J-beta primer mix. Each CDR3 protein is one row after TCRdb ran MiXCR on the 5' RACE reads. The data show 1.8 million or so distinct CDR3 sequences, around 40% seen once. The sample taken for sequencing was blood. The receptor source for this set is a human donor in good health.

The CDR3 sequence is CSARTGVQETQYF. The CDR3 DNA reads as TGCAGTGCTAGGACGGGAGTTCAAGAGACCCAGTACTTC. J is TRBJ2-7 and V is TRBV20-1, with a possible D match to TRBD2 (6 bases). The tail of the sequence fits TRBJ2-5 better, so the J call may be wrong. Germline V gives CDR1 DFQATT, CDR2 SNEGSKA (reference sequence). The CDR3 length is 13 residues.

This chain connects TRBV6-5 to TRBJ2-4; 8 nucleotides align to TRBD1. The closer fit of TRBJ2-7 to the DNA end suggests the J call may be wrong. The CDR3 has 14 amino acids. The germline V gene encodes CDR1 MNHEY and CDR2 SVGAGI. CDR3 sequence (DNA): TGTGCCAGCAGCTGGACAGGGTATAGATCCGAGCAGTACTTC. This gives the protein CASSWTGYRSEQYF.

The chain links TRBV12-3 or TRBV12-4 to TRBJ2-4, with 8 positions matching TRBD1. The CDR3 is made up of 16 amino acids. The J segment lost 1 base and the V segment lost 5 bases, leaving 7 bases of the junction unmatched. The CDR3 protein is CASSPRTGLAKNIQYF. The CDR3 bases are TGTGCCAGCAGTCCCCGGACAGGGCTGGCCAAAAACATTCAGTACTTC.

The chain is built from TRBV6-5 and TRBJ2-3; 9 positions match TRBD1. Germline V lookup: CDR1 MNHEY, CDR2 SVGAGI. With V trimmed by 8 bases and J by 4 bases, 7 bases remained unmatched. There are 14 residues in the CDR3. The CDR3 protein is CASGGQGLADTQYF. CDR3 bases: TGTGCCAGCGGTGGACAGGGGCTCGCAGATACGCAGTATTTT.

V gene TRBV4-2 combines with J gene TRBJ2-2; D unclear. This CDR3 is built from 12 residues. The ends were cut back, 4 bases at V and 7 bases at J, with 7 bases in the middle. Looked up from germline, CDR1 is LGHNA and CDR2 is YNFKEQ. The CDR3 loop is CASSPVNGELFF. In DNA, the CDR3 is TGTGCCAGCAGCCCGGTTAACGGGGAGCTGTTTTTT.

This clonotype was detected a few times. The CDR3 coding sequence is TGTGCCAGCAGCCTACAGGGGGAGATTCTTAACTATGGCTACACCTTC. This sequence encodes CASSLQGEILNYGYTF. The chain uses TRBV11-3 and TRBJ1-2, with 8 bases lining up with TRBD1. Germline-derived CDR1 and CDR2 are SGHNT and YENEEA. The ends lost 5 bases at V and 1 base at J; junction bases unmatched: 9. The length of the CDR3 is 16 residues. Full variable domain (missing parts from reference TRBV11-3 and TRBJ1-2): EAGVVQSPRYKIIEKKQPVAFWCNPISGHNTLYWYLQNLGQGPELLIRYENEEAVDDSQLPKDRFSAERLKGVDSTLKIQPAELGDSAVYLCASSLQGEILNYGYTFGSGTRLTVV.

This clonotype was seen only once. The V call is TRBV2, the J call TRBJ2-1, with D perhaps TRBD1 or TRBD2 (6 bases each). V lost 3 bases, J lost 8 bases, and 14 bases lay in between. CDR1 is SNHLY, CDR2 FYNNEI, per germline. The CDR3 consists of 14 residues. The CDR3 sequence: CASSEWVGGHEQFF. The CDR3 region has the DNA TGTGCCAGCAGTGAGTGGGTGGGGGGCCATGAGCAGTTCTTC.

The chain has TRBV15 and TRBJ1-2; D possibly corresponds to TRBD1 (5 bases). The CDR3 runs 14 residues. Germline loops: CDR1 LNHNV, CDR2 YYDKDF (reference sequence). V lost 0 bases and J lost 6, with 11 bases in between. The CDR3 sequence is CATSRDWGDNGYTF. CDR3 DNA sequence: TGTGCCACCAGCAGAGATTGGGGGGATAATGGCTACACCTTC.

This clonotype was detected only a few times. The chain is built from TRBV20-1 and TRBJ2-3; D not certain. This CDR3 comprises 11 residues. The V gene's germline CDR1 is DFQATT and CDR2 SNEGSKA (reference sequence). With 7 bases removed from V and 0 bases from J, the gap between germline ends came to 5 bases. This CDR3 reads CSGDSTDTQYF. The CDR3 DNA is TGCAGTGGAGATAGCACAGATACGCAGTATTTT.

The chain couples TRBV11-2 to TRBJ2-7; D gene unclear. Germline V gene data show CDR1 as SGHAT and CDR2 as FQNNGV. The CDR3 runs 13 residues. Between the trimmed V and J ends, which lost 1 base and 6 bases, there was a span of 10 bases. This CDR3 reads CASSLGRISEQYF. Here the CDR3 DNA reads TGTGCCAGCAGCTTAGGCAGAATCAGCGAGCAGTACTTC.

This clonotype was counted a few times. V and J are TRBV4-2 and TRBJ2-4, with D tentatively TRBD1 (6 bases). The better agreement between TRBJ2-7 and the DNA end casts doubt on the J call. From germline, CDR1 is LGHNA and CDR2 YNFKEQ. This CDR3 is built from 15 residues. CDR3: CASSQEGQSGYEQYF. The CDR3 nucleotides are TGTGCCAGCAGCCAAGAAGGACAGTCTGGTTACGAGCAGTACTTC.

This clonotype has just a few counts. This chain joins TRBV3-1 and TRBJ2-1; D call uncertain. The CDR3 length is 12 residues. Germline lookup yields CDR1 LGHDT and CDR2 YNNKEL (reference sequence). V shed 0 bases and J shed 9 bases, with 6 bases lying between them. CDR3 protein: CASSQDSGEQFF. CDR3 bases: TGTGCCAGCAGCCAAGATTCGGGTGAGCAGTTCTTC.